The count of the clone carrying this TCR beta chain is one. The assay was immunoSEQ multiplex PCR, and TCRdb's table has in-frame clones only and misses some. The table shows approximately 220,000 clones, with 65% to 85% occurring only once. This entry comes from a study of blood T cell repertoires in COVID-19. The CDR3 is 15 amino acids. Germline V gene lookup returns CDR1 MDHEN and CDR2 SYDVKM. V lost 3 bases to trimming and J lost 3 bases; unmatched junction nucleotides: 5. The V gene is TRBV28, the J gene TRBJ2-3, with 8 bases aligning to TRBD2. Sequenced sample: peripheral blood. The receptor was isolated from a woman aged 60-70 years with acute or convalescent COVID-19. CDR3 DNA: TGTGCCAGCAGTTTGACGGGGGGGCCTACAGATACGCAGTATTTT. It codes for CASSLTGGPTDTQYF.